These 32 T cell receptor beta chains originate from one sample sequenced in a study of blood T cell repertoires in COVID-19. Clones were sequenced by immunoSEQ multiplex PCR, and TCRdb holds only the in-frame ones, with some missing. The table has fewer than 300,000 clones, 85% seen once. Source material: PBMCs or T cells enriched from blood (not recorded which). Every receptor here comes from a woman between 45 and 60 years old who had recovered from COVID-19.

V usage is TRBV25-1 and J usage is TRBJ1-1, with D unclear. CDR1 is MGHDK, CDR2 SYGVNS, per germline. The length of the CDR3 is 13 residues. Deletions cut 8 bases from V and 1 base from J, with 11 bases between. The CDR3 sequence: CASSLGGNTEAFF. For the CDR3, the DNA is TGTGCCAGCTCCTTAGGCGGGAACACTGAAGCTTTCTTT.

V is TRBV4-3 and J is TRBJ1-4; 10 positions match TRBD1. Germline trimming cut 4 bases from V and 8 bases from J; bases unmatched to any gene: 4. Germline V gene sequence: CDR1 LGHNA, CDR2 YSLEER. The CDR3 has 14 residues. The CDR3 DNA reads TGCGCCAGCAGCCCGTGGGGACAGGGGGAAAAACTGTTTTTT. Amino acid sequence: CASSPWGQGEKLFF.

This chain links TRBV4-2 with TRBJ1-4, with D unclear. With 0 bases removed from V and 8 bases from J, the gap between germline ends came to 16 bases. In germline, CDR1 is LGHNA, CDR2 YNFKEQ. CDR3 length: 16 amino acids. CDR3 sequence reads: CASSQDSGMAVEKLFF. The CDR3 DNA reads TGTGCCAGCAGCCAAGATAGCGGTATGGCGGTAGAAAAACTGTTTTTT.

This chain uses TRBV30 with TRBJ1-1; 7 bases line up with TRBD1. The CDR3 totals 14 residues. CDR1 and CDR2 (germline): GTSNPN, SVGIG (reference sequence). V lost 8 bases and J lost 1; bases outside the gene matches: 10. CDR3 DNA: TGTGCCCTCAAGACCGGGACAGCGAACACTGAAGCTTTCTTT. Residues: CALKTGTANTEAFF.

The chain links TRBV29-1 to TRBJ1-2; D remains ambiguous. The germline V and J ends were trimmed by 6 bases and 0 bases, with 5 bases remaining between them. CDR1 is SQVTM, CDR2 ANQGSEA, per germline. The CDR3 has 11 amino acids. CDR3: CSVVANYGYTF. In nucleotides, the CDR3 is TGCAGCGTGGTAGCTAACTATGGCTACACCTTC.

V gene TRBV10-3 combines with J gene TRBJ2-3; D might be TRBD2 (6 bases). Germline CDR1 reads ENHRY; CDR2 reads SYGVKD. V lost 3 bases and J 4 bases, leaving 8 bases between the germline ends. This CDR3 is 13 amino acids long. The CDR3 DNA reads TGTGCCATCAGTGACGGGGGATCAGATACGCAGTATTTT. The encoded protein is CAISDGGSDTQYF.

The chain links TRBV5-6 to TRBJ1-2; tentative D call: TRBD1 (6 bases). Germline V gene lookup returns CDR1 SGHDT and CDR2 YYEEEE. The V and J ends lost 0 bases and 4 bases respectively, with 19 bases between them. The CDR3 runs 17 residues. The chain's CDR3 is CASSLDRAVILPYGYTF. Here the CDR3 DNA reads TGTGCCAGCAGCTTGGACAGGGCCGTGATTCTGCCCTATGGCTACACCTTC.

This clone showed up just once. This chain connects TRBV30 to TRBJ2-7; no firm D call. V was shortened by 2 bases and J by 2 bases, with 7 bases between the two germline ends. Germline V lookup: CDR1 GTSNPN, CDR2 SVGIG (reference sequence). The CDR3 consists of 12 residues. The CDR3 bases are TGTGCCTGGAGTCGAGATACCTACGAGCAGTACTTC. Translating it yields CAWSRDTYEQYF.

This clone was seen a single time. V usage is TRBV6-5 and J usage is TRBJ2-7; TRBD1 is a possible D gene (5 bases). The CDR3 is 15 amino acids. The V end lost 6 bases, the J end lost 3 bases, and 18 bases lay between the germline ends. From germline, CDR1 is MNHEY and CDR2 SVGAGI. This chain's CDR3 is CASSKPGISGYEQYF. The CDR3 coding sequence is TGTGCCAGCAGCAAGCCAGGGATTAGTGGCTACGAGCAGTACTTC.

The gene calls are TRBV14 and TRBJ2-1; 12 bases agree with TRBD2. The CDR3 totals 19 residues. V lost 0 bases, J lost 7 bases, and 13 bases stayed unmatched. Germline V gene sequence: CDR1 SGHDN, CDR2 FVKESK. CDR3 nucleotide sequence: TGTGCCAGCAGCCAAGATCTCCGATCGACTAGCGGGAGAAGTAATGAGCAGTTCTTC. Encoded protein: CASSQDLRSTSGRSNEQFF.

V is TRBV30 and J is TRBJ1-2; D gene unclear. This CDR3 region has 13 residues. The germline V gene encodes CDR1 GTSNPN and CDR2 SVGIG (reference sequence). Trimming cost V 0 bases and J 4 bases, with 9 bases left between them. The DNA of the CDR3 is TGTGCCTGGAGTGTACTAGTGCCCTATGGCTACACCTTC. Translating it yields CAWSVLVPYGYTF. The whole variable domain, filled in from reference TRBV30 and TRBJ1-2, reads SQTIHQWPATLVQPVGSPLSLECTVEGTSNPNLYWYRQAAGRGLQLLFYSVGIGQISSEVPQNLSASRPQDRQFILSSKKLLLSDSGFYLCAWSVLVPYGYTFGSGTRLTVV.

The CDR3 sequence is CASSLGQGGNYGYTF. Here the CDR3 DNA reads TGTGCCAGCAGCCTCGGACAGGGGGGGAACTATGGCTACACCTTC. This chain uses TRBV4-2 with TRBJ1-2; 10 positions match TRBD1. V was clipped by 4 bases and J by 2 bases; unmatched bases: 4. CDR1 and CDR2 (germline): LGHNA, YNFKEQ. This CDR3 contains 15 residues.

The chain carries TRBV15 and TRBJ1-3; D gene unclear. Germline V gene data show CDR1 as LNHNV and CDR2 as YYDKDF (reference sequence). V was cut by 3 bases and J by 0 bases, with 3 bases left in between. CDR3 length: 13 residues. This chain's CDR3 is CATSRSSGNTIYF. CDR3 nucleotides: TGTGCCACCAGCAGGAGCTCTGGAAACACCATATATTTT.

This clone has a handful of counts. V is TRBV5-4 and J is TRBJ2-2; possible D gene TRBD2, 6 bases. The length of the CDR3 is 15 residues. Looked up from germline, CDR1 is SGHNT and CDR2 is YYREEE (reference sequence). V shed 0 bases and J shed 3 bases, with 9 bases lying between them. This chain's CDR3 is CASSLAGTYTGELFF. CDR3 nucleotides: TGTGCCAGCAGCTTGGCCGGGACTTACACCGGGGAGCTGTTTTTT.

The chain joins TRBV3-1 (or the pseudogene TRBV3-2) to TRBJ2-1; no firm D call. Trimming took off 1 base at V and 4 bases at J, with 11 bases between the two ends. This CDR3 has 15 amino acids. The V gene's germline CDR1 is LGHDT and CDR2 YNNKEL (reference sequence). CDR3 in amino acids: CASSQATRPYNEQFF. In DNA form, the CDR3 reads TGTGCCAGCAGCCAAGCCACCAGGCCATACAATGAGCAGTTCTTC.

This clone is a singleton in its sample. At the DNA level, this CDR3 is encoded by other sequences in the same sample as well. The chain's CDR3 is CASSLTLNTEAFF. CDR3 coding DNA: TGTGCCAGCAGTTTAACTTTGAACACTGAAGCTTTCTTT. V and J are TRBV12-3 or TRBV12-4 and TRBJ1-1, with no clear D. V was cut by 2 bases and J by 0 bases, with 4 bases left in between. The CDR3 contains 13 residues.

This chain uses TRBV2 with TRBJ2-1; 7 bases map to TRBD2. Per the germline V gene, CDR1 is SNHLY and CDR2 is FYNNEI. With V trimmed by 6 bases and J by 2 bases, 4 bases remained unmatched. The CDR3 runs 14 residues. The DNA for the CDR3 is TGTGCCAGCAGGGGAGGGGACCCCTACAATGAGCAGTTCTTC. Translated, it gives CASRGGDPYNEQFF.

This chain links TRBV7-2 with TRBJ1-6; D uncertain. The CDR3 is 14 residues long. Trimming took 3 bases from V and 4 from J, leaving 7 bases between them. Germline V gene sequence: CDR1 SGHTA, CDR2 FQGNSA. The CDR3 DNA sequence: TGTGCCAGCAGCTTCGACGGGTATAATTCACCCCTCCACTTT. Amino acids: CASSFDGYNSPLHF.

The chain couples TRBV4-1 to TRBJ2-3; 10 positions agree with TRBD2. After removal of 2 bases from V and 2 bases from J, the junction contained 7 bases not matched to a gene. The CDR3 sequence is 17 residues long. The V gene's germline CDR1 is MGHRA and CDR2 YSYEKL. The CDR3 reads CASSQMLAGVPTDTQYF. The CDR3 DNA follows: TGCGCCAGCAGCCAAATGCTAGCGGGAGTTCCCACAGATACGCAGTATTTT.

V is TRBV5-8 and J is TRBJ1-2; D perhaps matches TRBD1 (5 bases). The CDR3 contains 13 residues. Germline V gene lookup returns CDR1 SGHTS and CDR2 YDEGEE. The ends were cut back, 3 bases at V and 7 bases at J, with 13 bases in the middle. Written as DNA, the CDR3 is TGTGCCAGCAGCTATGGCAGGGTATCTGGCTACACCTTC. It is translated as CASSYGRVSGYTF.

This sequence joins TRBV28 and TRBJ2-5, with D possibly TRBD2 on 7 matching bases. The CDR3 length is 16 residues. The germline V gene encodes CDR1 MDHEN and CDR2 SYDVKM. Trimming removed 2 bases from V and 5 bases from J, with 18 bases in between. CDR3 in amino acids: CASSLRGGPEGETQYF. The CDR3 DNA reads as TGTGCCAGCAGTTTACGCGGGGGCCCGGAGGGGGAGACCCAGTACTTC.

The J gene is TRBJ2-7, the V gene TRBV11-2, with 10 bases identical to TRBD2. CDR3 length equals 18 residues. CDR1 and CDR2 from the germline V gene are SGHAT and FQNNGV. Trimming at V came to 4 bases and at J to 4 bases, leaving 16 bases not matched to a gene. CDR3 in DNA: TGTGCCAGCAGCTCCTCAGACAGGGGACTAGCGATAAAGTACGAGCAGTACTTC. It translates to CASSSSDRGLAIKYEQYF.

The J gene is TRBJ2-4, the V gene TRBV29-1; 7 bases align to TRBD2. The germline V gene encodes CDR1 SQVTM and CDR2 ANQGSEA. CDR3 size: 14 residues. J gave up 1 base and V 4 bases, and 4 bases lay outside the gene matches. The CDR3 here is CSVVGGAAKNIQYF. In nucleotides, the CDR3 is TGCAGCGTTGTGGGAGGGGCGGCCAAAAACATTCAGTACTTC.

The CDR3 DNA reads as TGCGCCAGCAGCATTACAGGGAACACTGAAGCTTTCTTT. Protein product: CASSITGNTEAFF. The chain combines TRBV5-1 with TRBJ1-1; D might be TRBD1 (5 bases). This CDR3 has 13 residues. V shed 4 bases and J shed 1 base, with 8 bases lying between them. The V gene's germline CDR1 is SGHRS and CDR2 YFSETQ.

This clone was picked up a small number of times. The chain links TRBV9 to TRBJ2-7, with 7 bases fitting TRBD2. CDR3 length: 16 amino acids. The V gene's germline CDR1 is SGDLS and CDR2 YYNGEE. Trimming at V came to 0 bases and at J to 0 bases, leaving 6 bases not matched to a gene. In nucleotides, the CDR3 is TGTGCCAGCAGCGTAGGAACTAGCGCGAGCTCCTACGAGCAGTACTTC. Protein: CASSVGTSASSYEQYF.

The chain employs TRBV18 and TRBJ2-5; D possibly corresponds to TRBD1 (6 bases). This CDR3 region has 15 residues. The V and J ends lost 1 base and 3 bases respectively, with 12 bases between them. Per germline, CDR1 KGHSH and CDR2 LQKENI. CDR3 bases: TGTGCCAGCTCACCACAGGGACATAATAAAGAGACCCAGTACTTC. It codes for CASSPQGHNKETQYF.

The chain joins TRBV4-1 to TRBJ1-1; D unresolved. Germline V gene data show CDR1 as MGHRA and CDR2 as YSYEKL. The CDR3 extends over 16 amino acids. V gave up 1 base and J gave up 3 bases, with 15 bases separating them. CDR3 DNA sequence: TGCGCCAGCAGCCAAGTGTTTCAGTACGTGGACACTGAAGCTTTCTTT. As protein: CASSQVFQYVDTEAFF.

V gene TRBV2 combines with J gene TRBJ1-2, with 7 bases matching TRBD1. This CDR3 is 14 amino acids long. The junction had 6 bases not matched to a gene; V was cut back by 7 bases and J by 1 base. Germline V gene sequence: CDR1 SNHLY, CDR2 FYNNEI. CDR3 in amino acids: CASKAGGNNYGYTF. The CDR3 region has the DNA TGTGCCAGCAAAGCAGGGGGAAATAACTATGGCTACACCTTC.

The V and J genes are TRBV28 and TRBJ2-7, with 7 bases that match TRBD2. CDR1 and CDR2 (germline): MDHEN, SYDVKM. With 6 bases clipped from V and 1 base from J, the junction kept 9 bases outside the gene matches. The length of the CDR3 is 15 residues. For the CDR3, the DNA is TGTGCCAGCAGATTTGGGTTGGGACTATCCTACGAGCAGTACTTC. Amino acid sequence: CASRFGLGLSYEQYF.

In the case of this clone: The same CDR3 can be traced to other DNA sequences in this sample. V usage is TRBV7-2 and J usage is TRBJ1-5; no clear D. The CDR3 totals 14 residues. CDR1 and CDR2 from the germline V gene are SGHTA and FQGNSA. The V and J ends lost 1 base and 1 base respectively, with 5 bases between them. The CDR3 protein is CASSLDSSNQPQHF. CDR3 nucleotide sequence: TGTGCCAGCAGCTTAGACTCGAGCAATCAGCCCCAGCATTTT.

The chain carries TRBV14 and TRBJ1-2; D is uncertain. The germline V and J ends were trimmed by 1 base and 3 bases, with 6 bases remaining between them. Germline V gene lookup returns CDR1 SGHDN and CDR2 FVKESK. The CDR3 consists of 13 residues. The CDR3 nucleotides are TGTGCCAGCAGCCAAGGTAGATACTATGGCTACACCTTC. This codes for CASSQGRYYGYTF.

This chain uses TRBV5-1 with TRBJ1-2, with 9 bases aligning to TRBD1. CDR1 is SGHRS, CDR2 YFSETQ, per germline. This CDR3 has 14 amino acids. V lost 4 bases and J lost 5; bases outside the gene matches: 6. The CDR3 protein is CASSPGQGSYGYTF. The CDR3 DNA reads TGCGCCAGCAGCCCGGGACAGGGTAGTTATGGCTACACCTTC.